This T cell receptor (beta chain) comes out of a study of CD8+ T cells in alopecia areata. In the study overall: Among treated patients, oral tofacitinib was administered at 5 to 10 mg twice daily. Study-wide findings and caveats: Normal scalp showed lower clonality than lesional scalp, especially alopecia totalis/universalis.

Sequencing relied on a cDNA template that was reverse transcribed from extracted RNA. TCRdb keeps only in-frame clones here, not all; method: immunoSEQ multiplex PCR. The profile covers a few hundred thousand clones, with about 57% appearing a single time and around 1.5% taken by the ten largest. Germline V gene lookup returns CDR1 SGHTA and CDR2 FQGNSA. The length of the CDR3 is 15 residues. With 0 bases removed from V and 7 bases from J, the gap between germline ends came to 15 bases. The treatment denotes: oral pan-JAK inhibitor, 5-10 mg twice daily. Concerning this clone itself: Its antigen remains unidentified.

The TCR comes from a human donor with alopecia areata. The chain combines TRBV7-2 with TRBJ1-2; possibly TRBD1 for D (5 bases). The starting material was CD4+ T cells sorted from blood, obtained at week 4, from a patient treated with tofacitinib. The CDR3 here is CASSLALEARGGYTF. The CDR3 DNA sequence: TGTGCCAGCAGCTTAGCGCTGGAAGCTAGGGGTGGCTACACCTTC.